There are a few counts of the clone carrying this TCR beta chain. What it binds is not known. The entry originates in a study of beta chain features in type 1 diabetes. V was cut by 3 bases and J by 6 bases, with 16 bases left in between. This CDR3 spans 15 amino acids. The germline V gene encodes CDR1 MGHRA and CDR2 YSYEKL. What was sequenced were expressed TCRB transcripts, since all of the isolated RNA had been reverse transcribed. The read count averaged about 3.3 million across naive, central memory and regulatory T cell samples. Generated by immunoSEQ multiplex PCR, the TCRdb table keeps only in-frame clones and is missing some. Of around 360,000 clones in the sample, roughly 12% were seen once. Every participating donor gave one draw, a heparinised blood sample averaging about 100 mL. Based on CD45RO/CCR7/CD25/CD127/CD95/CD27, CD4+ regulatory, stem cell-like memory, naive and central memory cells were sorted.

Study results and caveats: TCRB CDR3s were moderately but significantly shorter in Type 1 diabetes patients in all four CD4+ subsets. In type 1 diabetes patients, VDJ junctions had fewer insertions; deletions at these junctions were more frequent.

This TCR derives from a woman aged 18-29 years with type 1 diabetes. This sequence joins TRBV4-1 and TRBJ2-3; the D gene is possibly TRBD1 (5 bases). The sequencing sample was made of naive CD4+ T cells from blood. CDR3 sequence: CASSQPTRQPDTQYF. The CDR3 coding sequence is TGCGCCAGCAGCCAGCCAACCCGACAGCCGGATACGCAGTATTTT.